Here is one T cell receptor beta chain with its context. Its antigen is unidentified. The data were taken from a study of cytomegalovirus exposure and HLA in healthy donors. General study points: The authors excluded some V segments, including TRBV6-2 and TRBV6-3, as indistinguishable.

CDR1 is MGHRA and CDR2 is YSYEKL in the germline V gene. Trimming removed 0 bases from V and 7 bases from J, with 18 bases in between. The CDR3 extends over 16 amino acids. PCR employed 60 Vbeta and 13 Jbeta primers. Some clones are missing from TCRdb's copy, which holds only in-frame ones; the method was immunoSEQ multiplex PCR. The sample gives some 57,000 clones, approximately 63% of which show up once; just under 20% is in the top ten. The sequenced sample was PBMCs. The chain combines TRBV4-1 with TRBJ1-2, with D tentatively TRBD1 (6 bases). The source is a woman aged 60 to 75 in good health and CMV-seropositive. CDR3 nucleotide sequence: TGCGCCAGCAGCCAAGATCGGGGGGGCTCCGGGTTTGGCTACACCTTC. It yields the protein CASSQDRGGSGFGYTF.